The entry below describes one TCR beta chain. What it recognizes is unknown. This sample is part of a study of naive and memory T cell subsets. Reverse transcription of blood and skin TCR RNA was primed at alpha and beta constant regions. The SP2 primer and nested alpha and beta constant region primers amplified ligated cDNA in four rounds. TCRdb ran MiXCR on the UMI-ligation and nested PCR reads and lists one entry per CDR3 protein. The sample consists of some 20,000 distinct CDR3 sequences, roughly 9% of them appearing once. Whole-study findings and limits: The RNA method is potentially sensitive to activation and differentiation changes.

Germline CDR1 LGHNA, CDR2 YSLEER. Trimming cost V 1 base and J 1 base; bases outside gene matches: 6. CDR3 length: 16 residues. Treatment given: skin biopsy from PPD injection site in Mantoux-positive individual. Unsorted total RNA, roughly 1 to 1000 ng, was DNase treated before reverse transcription. This specimen was skin, taken from a tuberculin skin test site. The rearrangement links TRBV4-3 to TRBJ2-7; 8 nucleotides match TRBD1. The sequence was collected from an adult in good health. This CDR3 is CASSQGGDRPSYEQYF. CDR3 nucleotide sequence: TGCGCCAGCAGCCAAGGGGGGGACAGGCCATCCTACGAGCAGTACTTC.